This T cell receptor (beta chain) came from a study of T cell responses to AZD1222 COVID-19 vaccine. Overall study context: Pooled in the analysis were second doses at about 4 or about 12 weeks. Study-wide points: The study reported that nearly half of spike-specific TCRs target unmutated variant regions. Spike-spanning, vaccine-associated CD4 TCRs were dominant at 160-218 and 743-854. A mostly white British donor set with more females was recruited, and clonal diversity was possibly underestimated.

The protocol was immunoSEQ multiplex PCR, while the TCRdb copy is restricted to in-frame clones and leaves out a portion. This table holds 150,000 to 200,000 clones, 93% found once. Worth noting for this clone: The antigen is not known.

Trimming took off 4 bases at V and 5 bases at J, with 11 bases between the two ends. This CDR3 is 12 amino acids long. Germline assignment: CDR1 SQVTM and CDR2 ANQGSEA. Material: peripheral blood, obtained on day 0 of AZD1222 vaccination. This chain links TRBV29-1 with TRBJ1-1; maybe TRBD1 (6 bases). This TCR derives from an adult in good health. CDR3 amino acids: CSVAKGGTEAFF. CDR3 DNA sequence: TGCAGCGTTGCGAAAGGGGGAACTGAAGCTTTCTTT.